The sequence of this TCR beta chain was determined in a study of blood T cell repertoires in COVID-19. Study overall: The United States, Italy and Spain were the sources of the acute and convalescent COVID-19 samples. PBMCs, B-cell-depleted T cells, or T cells were the source of the cDNA or gDNA that made up the material.

Germline CDR1 SGDLS, CDR2 YYNGEE. V was clipped by 0 bases and J by 0 bases; unmatched bases: 2. CDR3 length: 16 amino acids. Repertoires were generated with immunoSEQ multiplex PCR, while TCRdb's copy carries only in-frame clones and drops some. Of roughly 130,000 clones in the sample, about nine tenths were seen once. The source of this sequence is a middle-aged man with acute or convalescent COVID-19. V gene TRBV9 combines with J gene TRBJ2-1, with TRBD2 identical over 8 bases. Material: peripheral blood. The CDR3 loop reads CASSVGLASSYNEQFF. The CDR3 DNA is TGTGCCAGCAGCGTAGGACTAGCGAGCTCCTACAATGAGCAGTTCTTC.